These 26 T cell receptor beta chains came from one sample sequenced in a study of human T cells and chemical hapten exposure. TCRdb fed the RACE reads into MiXCR, producing one record per CDR3 protein. The table has 55,000 to 75,000 distinct CDR3 sequences, approximately 7% seen once; the top ten hold 1.5% to 2%. The sample's time point: pre-sensitization, week 0. The treatment denotes: therapeutic diphenylcyclopropenone sensitization with weekly scalp DPC. The sequencing here drew on whole blood, taken in connection with sensitization to the hapten diphenylcyclopropenone (DPC). The receptor set was obtained from a woman younger than 45 with alopecia areata. Some clones in this sample may be carry-over from other donors' samples.

The sample holds many counts of this clonotype. The V call is TRBV30, the J call TRBJ2-3, with a possible D match to TRBD2 (6 bases). V shed 7 bases and J shed 1 base, with 12 bases lying between them. CDR1 GTSNPN and CDR2 SVGIG come from the germline V gene (reference sequence). This CDR3 has 13 amino acids. CDR3 protein: CASTGGGTDTQYF. The CDR3, as DNA: TGTGCCTCCACAGGAGGGGGCACAGATACGCAGTATTTT.

Judged by abundance, this clonotype is medium-sized. This chain connects TRBV20-1 to TRBJ2-7, with D perhaps being TRBD1 or TRBD2 (6 bases each). From germline, CDR1 is DFQATT and CDR2 SNEGSKA (reference sequence). The V gene lost 6 bases and the J gene lost 3 bases, with 21 bases spanning the gap. This CDR3 comprises 15 residues. CDR3 loop: CSAAPAGKGGYEQYF. For the CDR3, the DNA is TGCAGTGCCGCCCCCGCGGGGAAGGGGGGCTACGAGCAGTACTTC.

This clonotype was detected a few times. V gene TRBV6-5 combines with J gene TRBJ1-4; 9 nucleotides line up with TRBD1. Per germline, CDR1 MNHEY and CDR2 SVGAGI. The CDR3 is 15 amino acids. Unmatched junction bases numbered 9, after V lost 5 bases and J lost 8 bases. In DNA form, the CDR3 reads TGTGCCAGCAGTAACATCAAGGACAGGGGCGAAAAACTGTTTTTT. Its protein is CASSNIKDRGEKLFF.

Ten or more counts support this clonotype. The chain is built from TRBV30 and TRBJ2-5, with a weak D call TRBD2 (5 bases). Trimming stripped 3 bases from V and 5 bases from J, with 10 bases between. The CDR3 is 12 amino acids. CDR1 is GTSNPN, CDR2 SVGIG, per germline (reference sequence). In DNA, the CDR3 is TGTGCCTGGAGCCGGGGTGTGGAGACCCAGTACTTC. This codes for CAWSRGVETQYF. Looking up the rest from reference TRBV30 and TRBJ2-5 gives the full variable domain: SQTIHQWPATLVQPVGSPLSLECTVEGTSNPNLYWYRQAAGRGLQLLFYSVGIGQISSEVPQNLSASRPQDRQFILSSKKLLLSDSGFYLCAWSRGVETQYFGPGTRLLVL.

This clonotype has only a few counts. V and J are TRBV12-3 or TRBV12-4 and TRBJ1-6, with D possibly matching TRBD1 (5 bases). CDR3 length: 16 residues. V was clipped by 6 bases and J by 1 base, with 13 bases between them. CDR3 DNA sequence: TGTGCCAGCAGCTCCGAGCCAGGGTCCTATAATTCACCCCTCCACTTT. Encoded protein: CASSSEPGSYNSPLHF.

The table lists this clonotype with a few counts. The V call is TRBV28, the J call TRBJ2-7; TRBD2 might be the D (5 bases). There are 14 residues in the CDR3. V shed 11 bases and J shed 3 bases, with 20 bases lying between them. Germline V gene sequence: CDR1 MDHEN, CDR2 SYDVKM. In DNA form, the CDR3 reads TGTGCCGCAGCAGCCAGGACTGTTATCTACGAGCAGTACTTC. This encodes CAAAARTVIYEQYF. Complete variable domain (other parts from reference TRBV28 and TRBJ2-7): DVKVTQSSRYLVKRTGEKVFLECVQDMDHENMFWYRQDPGLGLRLIYFSYDVKMKEKGDIPEGYSVSREKKERFSLILESASTNQTSMYLCAAAARTVIYEQYFGPGTRLTVT.

Note on this clonotype: A much more abundant neighbour one base away suggests this may be a read error. Likely a read error: the CDR3 ends without its conserved phenylalanine or tryptophan. This rearrangement joins TRBV4-1 to TRBJ2-1, with 7 bases fitting TRBD1. V trimming: 4 bases; J trimming: 12 bases; junction bases outside the gene matches: 12. Germline loops: CDR1 MGHRA, CDR2 YSYEKL. This CDR3 is 14 amino acids long. Here the CDR3 reads CASSLADRLGVQFS. The CDR3 region has the DNA TGCGCCAGCAGCCTGGCGGACAGGTTGGGAGTGCAGTTCTCC.

This clonotype was seen more than once but under ten times. The chain couples TRBV5-1 to TRBJ2-2, with a possible D match to TRBD2 (5 bases). The germline CDR1 and CDR2 sequences are SGHRS and YFSETQ. The CDR3 covers 16 residues. V lost 3 bases to trimming and J lost 1 base, with 13 bases between them. CDR3 DNA sequence: TGCGCCAGCAGCTCTGATTCCGGGGTGAACACCGGGGAGCTGTTTTTT. Protein: CASSSDSGVNTGELFF. The whole variable domain, filled in from reference TRBV5-1 and TRBJ2-2, reads KAGVTQTPRYLIKTRGQQVTLSCSPISGHRSVSWYQQTPGQGLQFLFEYFSETQRNKGNFPGRFSGRQFSNSRSEMNVSTLELGDSALYLCASSSDSGVNTGELFFGEGSRLTVL.

This clonotype showed up many times. The chain employs TRBV6-1 and TRBJ1-2; weak D call: TRBD1 (5 bases). The germline V and J ends were trimmed by 8 bases and 8 bases, with 12 bases remaining between them. Germline CDR1 and CDR2: MNHNS and SASEGT. This CDR3 is 11 amino acids long. As DNA, the CDR3 is TGTGCCAGCTACAGGTTCGGAGGCTACACCTTC. Translation gives CASYRFGGYTF.

The V call is TRBV14, the J call TRBJ2-3; 10 positions match TRBD2. Germline CDR1 SGHDN, CDR2 FVKESK. The CDR3 totals 16 residues. The V segment lost 0 bases and the J segment 4 bases; nucleotides outside the gene matches: 4. For the CDR3, the DNA is TGTGCCAGCAGCCAAGATAGAGCGGGAGGGCCAGATACGCAGTATTTT. As protein: CASSQDRAGGPDTQYF. The full variable domain, completed using reference TRBV14 and TRBJ2-3, is EAGVTQFPSHSVIEKGQTVTLRCDPISGHDNLYWYRRVMGKEIKFLLHFVKESKQDESGMPNNRFLAERTGGTYSTLKVQPAELEDSGVYFCASSQDRAGGPDTQYFGPGTRLTVL.

J is TRBJ2-3 and V is TRBV9; 7 nucleotides match TRBD1. The germline CDR1 and CDR2 sequences are SGDLS and YYNGEE. V shed 2 bases and J 6 bases; nucleotides not matched to a gene: 9. CDR3 length: 15 residues. The CDR3 loop reads CASSVQDRAPDTQYF. DNA for the CDR3: TGTGCCAGCAGCGTCCAAGACAGGGCTCCGGATACGCAGTATTTT. Full variable domain (outside the CDR3, taken from reference TRBV9 and TRBJ2-3): DSGVTQTPKHLITATGQRVTLRCSPRSGDLSVYWYQQSLDQGLQFLIQYYNGEERAKGNILERFSAQQFPDLHSELNLSSLELGDSALYFCASSVQDRAPDTQYFGPGTRLTVL.

This chain connects TRBV11-2 to TRBJ2-4; possible D gene TRBD2, 5 bases. Germline CDR1 and CDR2: SGHAT and FQNNGV. The V gene lost 2 bases and the J gene lost 0 bases, with 14 bases spanning the gap. This CDR3 spans 17 amino acids. The CDR3 bases are TGTGCCAGCAGCTTATTTGTGCCCGGACTAGCCAAAAACATTCAGTACTTC. Translating it yields CASSLFVPGLAKNIQYF.

This clonotype was picked up one time. Possible read error: a much larger clone is one base away. This chain links TRBV12-3 or TRBV12-4 with TRBJ1-6; possibly TRBD1 for D (6 bases). The CDR3 contains 12 residues. Trimming removed 4 bases from V and 14 bases from J, with 12 bases in between. The CDR3 region has the DNA TGTGCCAGCAGTTCGCGGGACACAACCCTCCACTTT. Its translation is CASSSRDTTLHF.

This clonotype was observed a few times. The DNA of the CDR3 is TGTGCCAGCAGTGAACCCCGGGCCCGGGGGACCCAGTACTTC. Residues: CASSEPRARGTQYF. The gene calls are TRBV25-1 and TRBJ2-5; maybe TRBD2 (5 bases). V shed 2 bases and J shed 7 bases, with 14 bases lying between them. This CDR3 has 14 residues. Germline loops: CDR1 MGHDK, CDR2 SYGVNS.

As concerns this clonotype: A much larger clone lies one base from this, so it may be a read error. This chain links TRBV3-1 with TRBJ1-4; possible D gene TRBD1, 5 bases. This CDR3 has 15 residues. Germline V lookup: CDR1 LGHDT, CDR2 YNNKEL (reference sequence). The CDR3 reads CASSQGAGRGEKRFF. The DNA for the CDR3 is TGTGCCAGCAGCCAAGGGGCCGGGAGGGGTGAAAAACGGTTTTTT.

This clonotype was seen ten or more times. V usage is TRBV2 and J usage is TRBJ2-1, with D unclear. The germline CDR1 and CDR2 sequences are SNHLY and FYNNEI. This CDR3 spans 16 amino acids. The V end lost 4 bases, the J end lost 0 bases, and 13 bases lay between the germline ends. The CDR3 DNA follows: TGTGCCAGCAGTGGATGGCGGTTTAGCTCCTACAATGAGCAGTTCTTC. Translation: CASSGWRFSSYNEQFF.

This clonotype was counted at least ten times. The CDR3 loop is CSAIQRAETQYF. Written as DNA, the CDR3 is TGCAGTGCCATACAACGGGCGGAGACCCAGTACTTC. The gene calls are TRBV20-1 and TRBJ2-5; no clear D gene. In germline, CDR1 is DFQATT, CDR2 SNEGSKA (reference sequence). The CDR3 length is 12 residues. V lost 6 bases to trimming and J lost 5 bases, with 13 bases between them.

V usage is TRBV6-5 and J usage is TRBJ2-3, with D perhaps matching TRBD1 or TRBD2 (6 bases each). There are 16 residues in the CDR3. CDR1 is MNHEY, CDR2 SVGAGI, per germline. V lost 7 bases to trimming and J lost 3 bases, with 20 bases between them. The chain's CDR3 is CASNPGGGVGTDTQYF. In nucleotides, the CDR3 is TGTGCCAGCAACCCCGGGGGCGGGGTGGGAACAGATACGCAGTATTTT.

This chain joins TRBV20-1 and TRBJ1-2; unclear D gene. The CDR3 runs 14 residues. Germline values: CDR1 DFQATT, CDR2 SNEGSKA (reference sequence). V gave up 2 bases and J gave up 8 bases, with 18 bases separating them. The CDR3 loop is CSARSATAAKGYTF. As DNA, the CDR3 is TGCAGTGCTAGATCCGCGACGGCCGCCAAAGGCTACACCTTC.

This clonotype has ten or more counts. The chain links TRBV6-6 to TRBJ2-5; a possible D gene is TRBD1 (7 bases). CDR3 length: 13 amino acids. Trimming removed 10 bases from V and 9 bases from J, with 21 bases in between. Germline V CDR1 and CDR2: MNHNY, SVGAGI (reference sequence). CDR3 DNA sequence: TGTGCCACTCAGGGGGGTGGCGTGCGTGCCCAGTACTTC. Protein sequence: CATQGGGVRAQYF.

The chain has TRBV5-4 and TRBJ1-6; D is uncertain. Germline CDR1 reads SGHNT; CDR2 reads YYREEE (reference sequence). The CDR3 consists of 12 residues. V was pared by 1 base and J by 6 bases, with 2 bases between. CDR3: CASSLPNSPLHF. CDR3 nucleotide sequence: TGTGCCAGCAGCTTGCCTAATTCACCCCTCCACTTT.

At least ten counts were recorded for this clonotype. The V and J genes are TRBV10-3 and TRBJ2-3, with D perhaps TRBD1 (6 bases). This CDR3 contains 16 residues. Between the trimmed V and J ends, which lost 0 bases and 4 bases, there was a span of 14 bases. Germline V gene data show CDR1 as ENHRY and CDR2 as SYGVKD. The CDR3 spells CAISESDSGGPDTQYF. The CDR3 nucleotides read TGTGCCATCAGTGAGTCGGACAGTGGGGGCCCAGATACGCAGTATTTT.

Many counts were recorded for this clonotype. This rearrangement joins TRBV7-6 to TRBJ2-1, with 7 bases lining up with TRBD1. Trimming took 0 bases from V and 7 from J; bases not matched to a gene: 3. The CDR3 spans 14 residues. CDR1 and CDR2 from the germline V gene are SGHVS and FNYEAQ. In DNA form, the CDR3 reads TGTGCCAGCAGCTTAGCGCCACAGGGGAATGAGCAGTTCTTC. Translating gives CASSLAPQGNEQFF.

Many counts were recorded for this clonotype. The rearrangement links TRBV6-6 to TRBJ2-7; 9 nucleotides line up with TRBD1. The germline V gene encodes CDR1 MNHNY and CDR2 SVGAGI (reference sequence). The CDR3 loop spans 12 amino acids. V dropped 8 bases and J dropped 6; count of bases not matched to a gene: 5. CDR3 DNA sequence: TGTGCCAGCGGGGACAGGGAGGGCGAGCAGTACTTC. This gives the protein CASGDREGEQYF.

This clonotype has at least ten counts. V is TRBV29-1 and J is TRBJ1-1; the D gene is possibly TRBD1 (5 bases). This CDR3 is built from 12 residues. With 4 bases removed from V and 1 base from J, the gap between germline ends came to 7 bases. Germline lookup yields CDR1 SQVTM and CDR2 ANQGSEA. As DNA, the CDR3 is TGCAGCGTTGCAACAGGGAACACTGAAGCTTTCTTT. The encoded protein is CSVATGNTEAFF.

The chain has TRBV29-1 and TRBJ1-2; 7 bases line up with TRBD1. CDR1 is SQVTM, CDR2 ANQGSEA, per germline. The length of the CDR3 is 18 residues. Trimming removed 4 bases from V and 2 bases from J; junction bases left unmatched: 19. The CDR3 loop reads CSVVPARSYSGGNYGYTF. Written as DNA, the CDR3 is TGCAGCGTTGTCCCCGCCCGCTCCTACTCAGGGGGAAACTATGGCTACACCTTC.